The rows below give T cell receptor beta chains drawn from one sample of a study of blood T cell repertoires in COVID-19. Produced via immunoSEQ multiplex PCR; TCRdb's table is partial and in-frame only. This sample yields around 430,000 clones, of which about 86% are seen a single time; approximately 10% belongs to the top ten. The specimen sequenced was PBMCs or T cells enriched from blood (not recorded which). These receptors originate from a woman in her forties or fifties who had recovered from COVID-19. Each CDR3 is given without its conserved first and last residue. Fields, in order: V gene, D gene, CDR3 length, J gene, clone size, CDR3 protein. The D gene is left open where the match is weak. Only part of the rows carry a size: once, few, many, or a class if the clone is expanded.

v_gene: TRBV5-8; d_gene: TRBD1; len: 13; j_gene: TRBJ2-7; abundance: NA; CDR3aa: ASSLASRTGDEQY
v_gene: TRBV11-2; d_gene: NA; len: 17; j_gene: TRBJ2-1; abundance: few; CDR3aa: ASSLGRKVAGHSYNEQF
v_gene: TRBV6-5; d_gene: NA; len: 12; j_gene: TRBJ2-2; abundance: NA; CDR3aa: ASSYRTSGGELF
v_gene: TRBV5-1; d_gene: TRBD1; len: 13; j_gene: TRBJ1-4; abundance: few; CDR3aa: ASSWGQVHNEKLF
v_gene: TRBV30; d_gene: TRBD1; len: 12; j_gene: TRBJ1-6; abundance: NA; CDR3aa: AWISTGVISPLH
v_gene: TRBV6-2/TRBV6-3; d_gene: NA; len: 11; j_gene: TRBJ1-5; abundance: NA; CDR3aa: ASSFGSGQPQH
v_gene: TRBV29-1; d_gene: TRBD1; len: 10; j_gene: TRBJ1-2; abundance: few; CDR3aa: SVQTTGASLS
v_gene: TRBV27; d_gene: TRBD1; len: 15; j_gene: TRBJ2-6; abundance: NA; CDR3aa: ASSSRPTGAGANVLT
v_gene: TRBV6-1; d_gene: NA; len: 12; j_gene: TRBJ2-5; abundance: NA; CDR3aa: ASSEAMGRETQY
v_gene: TRBV19; d_gene: NA; len: 11; j_gene: TRBJ1-2; abundance: NA; CDR3aa: ASKALDHYGYT
v_gene: TRBV5-6; d_gene: NA; len: 16; j_gene: TRBJ2-7; abundance: NA; CDR3aa: ASSFGLQPGQSSYEQY
v_gene: TRBV4-2; d_gene: TRBD1; len: 16; j_gene: TRBJ1-2; abundance: NA; CDR3aa: ASSQDIKGQGALGGYT
v_gene: TRBV28; d_gene: TRBD1; len: 11; j_gene: TRBJ1-2; abundance: NA; CDR3aa: ASTQGANYGYT
v_gene: TRBV7-2; d_gene: NA; len: 13; j_gene: TRBJ2-2; abundance: NA; CDR3aa: ASSLASRNTGELF
v_gene: TRBV4-3; d_gene: TRBD1; len: 13; j_gene: TRBJ2-1; abundance: NA; CDR3aa: ASSQGQGVNNEQF
v_gene: TRBV5-1; d_gene: TRBD2; len: 13; j_gene: TRBJ2-2; abundance: NA; CDR3aa: ASSPTRTSVGELF
v_gene: TRBV5-5; d_gene: TRBD1; len: 17; j_gene: TRBJ1-6; abundance: NA; CDR3aa: ASSFVGQDWIGPDSPLH
v_gene: TRBV30; d_gene: TRBD1; len: 13; j_gene: TRBJ1-4; abundance: NA; CDR3aa: AWKQGDFSNEKLF
v_gene: TRBV6-5; d_gene: NA; len: 12; j_gene: TRBJ1-6; abundance: NA; CDR3aa: ASSLSHRDSPLH
v_gene: TRBV3-1/TRBV3-2; d_gene: NA; len: 10; j_gene: TRBJ2-2; abundance: NA; CDR3aa: ASSQRSGELF
v_gene: TRBV24-1; d_gene: TRBD1; len: 13; j_gene: TRBJ2-3; abundance: NA; CDR3aa: ATSEGTGNTDTQY
v_gene: TRBV6-2/TRBV6-3; d_gene: TRBD1; len: 15; j_gene: TRBJ1-2; abundance: NA; CDR3aa: ASSPRAGTGSNYGYT
v_gene: TRBV5-1; d_gene: TRBD2; len: 14; j_gene: TRBJ2-5; abundance: NA; CDR3aa: ASSPGGGGASETQY
v_gene: TRBV6-5; d_gene: NA; len: 11; j_gene: TRBJ2-3; abundance: NA; CDR3aa: ASRVKKLDTQY
v_gene: TRBV7-9; d_gene: TRBD1; len: 14; j_gene: TRBJ2-7; abundance: once; CDR3aa: ASSGETGVAGYEQY
v_gene: TRBV12-5; d_gene: NA; len: 17; j_gene: TRBJ1-5; abundance: NA; CDR3aa: ASGLVLDRGLYSNQPQH
v_gene: TRBV11-2; d_gene: TRBD2; len: 13; j_gene: TRBJ2-5; abundance: once; CDR3aa: ASSPGLAGQETQY
v_gene: TRBV5-8; d_gene: NA; len: 13; j_gene: TRBJ2-1; abundance: NA; CDR3aa: ASSLAGSSYNEQF
v_gene: TRBV6-1; d_gene: NA; len: 10; j_gene: TRBJ2-5; abundance: NA; CDR3aa: ASSEPSETQY
v_gene: TRBV10-3; d_gene: NA; len: 11; j_gene: TRBJ1-1; abundance: NA; CDR3aa: AERGEVNTEAF
v_gene: TRBV2; d_gene: TRBD2; len: 12; j_gene: TRBJ2-3; abundance: NA; CDR3aa: ASRVAGYTDTQY
v_gene: TRBV2; d_gene: NA; len: 11; j_gene: TRBJ1-5; abundance: NA; CDR3aa: ASAAGLSQPQH
v_gene: TRBV5-6; d_gene: TRBD1; len: 15; j_gene: TRBJ2-3; abundance: NA; CDR3aa: ASRRDRGQRQTDTQY
v_gene: TRBV7-9; d_gene: NA; len: 12; j_gene: TRBJ2-1; abundance: NA; CDR3aa: ASSFDQGFYEQF